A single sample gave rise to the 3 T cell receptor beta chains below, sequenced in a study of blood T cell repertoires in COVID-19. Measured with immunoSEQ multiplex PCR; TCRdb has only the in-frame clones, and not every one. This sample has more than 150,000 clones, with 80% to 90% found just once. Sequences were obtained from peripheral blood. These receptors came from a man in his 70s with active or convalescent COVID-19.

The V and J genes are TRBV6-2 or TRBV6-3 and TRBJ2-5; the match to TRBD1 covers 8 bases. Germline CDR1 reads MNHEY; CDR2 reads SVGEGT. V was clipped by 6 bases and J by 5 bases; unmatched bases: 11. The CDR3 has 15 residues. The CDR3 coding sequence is TGTGCCAGCAGCCCAGCCCGGGACAGGATCGAGACCCAGTACTTC. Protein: CASSPARDRIETQYF.

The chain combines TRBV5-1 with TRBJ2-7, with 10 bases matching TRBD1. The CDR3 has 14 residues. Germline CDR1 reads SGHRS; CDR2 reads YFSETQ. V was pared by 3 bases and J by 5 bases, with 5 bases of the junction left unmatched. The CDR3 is CASSYRDRGDEQYF. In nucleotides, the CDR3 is TGCGCCAGCAGCTATCGGGACAGGGGCGACGAGCAGTACTTC. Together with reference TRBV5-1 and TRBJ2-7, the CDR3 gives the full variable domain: KAGVTQTPRYLIKTRGQQVTLSCSPISGHRSVSWYQQTPGQGLQFLFEYFSETQRNKGNFPGRFSGRQFSNSRSEMNVSTLELGDSALYLCASSYRDRGDEQYFGPGTRLTVT.

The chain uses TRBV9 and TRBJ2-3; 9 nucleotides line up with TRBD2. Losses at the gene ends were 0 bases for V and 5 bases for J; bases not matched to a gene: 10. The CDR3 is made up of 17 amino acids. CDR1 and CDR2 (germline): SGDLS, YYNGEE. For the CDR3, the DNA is TGTGCCAGCAGCGTAGGAGCTGGCGGGAGGGCCGGAGATACGCAGTATTTT. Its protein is CASSVGAGGRAGDTQYF.